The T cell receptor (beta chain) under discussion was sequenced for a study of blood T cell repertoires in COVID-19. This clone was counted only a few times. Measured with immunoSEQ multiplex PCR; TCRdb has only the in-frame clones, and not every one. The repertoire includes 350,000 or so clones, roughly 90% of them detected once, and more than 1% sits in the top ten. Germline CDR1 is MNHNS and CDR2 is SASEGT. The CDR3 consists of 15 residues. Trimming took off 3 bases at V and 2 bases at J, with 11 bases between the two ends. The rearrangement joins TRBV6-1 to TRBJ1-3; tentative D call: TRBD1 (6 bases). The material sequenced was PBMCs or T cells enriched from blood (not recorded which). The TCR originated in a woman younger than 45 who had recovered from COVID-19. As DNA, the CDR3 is TGTGCCAGCAGTGAGCCGGGACAAGCTGGAAACACCATATATTTT. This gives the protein CASSEPGQAGNTIYF.